The sample holds one count of the clone carrying this T cell receptor (beta chain). Profiling relied on immunoSEQ multiplex PCR, and the TCRdb table lists in-frame clones only, not all of them. The sample includes hundreds of thousands of clones, about nine tenths of them seen just once. These data come from a study of blood T cell repertoires in COVID-19. Study as a whole: Acute and convalescent COVID-19 specimens originated in the United States, Italy and Spain.

With 3 bases clipped from V and 4 bases from J, the junction kept 8 bases outside the gene matches. Germline CDR1 reads MNHNS; CDR2 reads SASEGT. The CDR3 totals 16 residues. This sequence originates from a man aged 60-69 years who had recovered from COVID-19. The chain links TRBV6-1 to TRBJ2-3, with 9 bases matching TRBD1. Sequenced: peripheral blood. The CDR3 loop reads CASSDGQGWSADTQYF. CDR3 DNA sequence: TGTGCCAGCAGTGACGGACAGGGGTGGTCCGCAGATACGCAGTATTTT.